This T cell receptor (beta chain) appears in the sequencing data of a study of T-cell memory formation after mild COVID-19. This clonotype was counted many times. Each CDR3 protein is one row after TCRdb ran MiXCR on the 5' RACE reads. The table records about 560,000 distinct CDR3 sequences, roughly a sixth of them present only once. The germline CDR1 and CDR2 sequences are KGHDR and SFDVKD. J gave up 0 bases and V 5 bases, and 7 bases lay outside the gene matches. The CDR3 is 18 amino acids. The chain couples TRBV24-1 to TRBJ2-3, with 13 bases aligning to TRBD2. The specimen sequenced was PBMCs or a T cell subset sorted from them (not recorded which). This TCR was recovered from an adult woman who had mild COVID-19 (a few samples of this study predate the infection). Cell type and time point are not known. The CDR3 loop is CATSVGLAGVISTDTQYF. The CDR3 DNA reads as TGTGCCACCAGTGTCGGACTAGCGGGAGTTATCAGCACAGATACGCAGTATTTT.